The subject of this entry is one TCR beta chain. Its specific antigen is unknown. No qualities accompany the bases; no much larger clone lies one base away. This entry is derived from a study of T cells in Graves' hyperthyroidism and ophthalmopathy (dated by TCRdb to between 2018 and 2021). Notes on the research overall: Peripheral blood was collected at initial diagnosis, before any treatment. Thyroid tissue and blood T-cell repertoires from six Graves' hyperthyroidism patients were also compared in the study. The paper reports TCR Vbeta CDR3 sequencing of more than 120 peripheral blood samples: around 41 ophthalmopathy, fewer than 80 hyperthyroidism and 17 progressor patients. The roughly 100 discovery patients were randomly split 7:3 into training and test sets. A discovery cohort of about a hundred patients, roughly 43 with Graves' ophthalmopathy and approximately 60 with stable Graves' hyperthyroidism, was used to find distinguishing TCR V-J signatures. Following sampling, methimazole starting at 30 mg daily was given to hyperthyroidism patients, and high-dose intravenous methylprednisolone was given to ophthalmopathy patients. Prospective prediction of ophthalmopathy was tested in an independent validation cohort consisting of about 20 hyperthyroidism patients and about 17 patients who later progressed to ophthalmopathy.

Stable Graves' hyperthyroidism was defined as the absence of progression to ophthalmopathy over 18 months of follow-up. The hyperthyroidism patients were between 18 and 65 years old and newly diagnosed, with a disease duration of less than 2 months. Exclusion was applied to patients with uncontrolled infections, other autoimmune diseases, pregnancy or lactation. Diagnoses were based on clinical symptoms, serum thyroxine and TRAb, thyroid ultrasound and orbital computed tomography. PBMCs were isolated from 7.5 to 10 ml of fresh peripheral blood by Ficoll-Paque density gradient centrifugation. Trizol reagent was used to extract total RNA, and RNA quality was then checked on an Agilent 2100 Bioanalyzer. V is reduced by 4 bases and J by 3 bases, leaving a spacing of 9 bases between them. The CDR3 has 13 amino acids, counting the end cysteine and phenylalanine. The only DNA kept is the CDR3, 39 bases in frame from the first base. According to the germline V gene, CDR1 reads SQVTM and CDR2 reads ANQGSEA.

Overall study outcomes, separate from this receptor: A model built on a 13 V-J signature distinguished ophthalmopathy from stable hyperthyroidism, reaching around 90% sensitivity and around 81% specificity in cross-validation and 80%/75% in testing. Sample size was not statistically predetermined, and investigators were not blinded to group allocation. Most expanded thyroid clonotypes (frequency above 0.001) were also detected in blood, suggesting blood repertoires may reflect thyroid immune responses. During validation, the model predicted progression to ophthalmopathy a median of approximately 6.5 months ahead of onset, with around 65% sensitivity and 72% to 80% specificity.

TCR beta CDR3 regions were amplified from RNA transcripts. The TCR CDR3 was subjected to a first round of RT-PCR using the HTBI primer set and the Qiagen OneStep RT-PCR kit. The libraries were constructed in a second round of multiplex PCR and then size-selected and purified. Paired-end sequencing of the libraries was performed with 100 bp reads on an Illumina HiSeq2000. As for how the authors treated the data: SOAPnuke was used to process the raw data, removing reads that contained adapters or uncalled bases, had a mean Phred below 15, or lacked an exact match to the constant primer or identifier. COPE v1.2.5 was used to merge the high-quality paired reads, and each unique nucleotide sequence was defined as a clonotype. Clonotypes were aligned to IMGT TRBV, TRBD and TRBJ reference segments using MiTCR v1.1. Analysis was restricted to V-J combinations with a frequency above 0.0001, which covered 98% to 99.2% of repertoires. A TCS score was defined as the ratio between F50 (clonal expansion) and ExV (chaos), using BLOSUM62-based TCRdist between CDR3 peptides within each V-J. Welch's t-statistics and random forest reduced approximately 520 V-J features to some 14, which were used in a naive Bayes classifier (R e1071). TCRdb reprocessed the public reads (quality trimming at Q25 with fastp, clone calling with MiXCR) and kept in-frame beta chains. Each CDR3 protein appears once, grouped with its most common genes and DNA. The V and J calls here are based on TCRdb, not the publication. The sample contains some 770,000 distinct CDR3 sequences, about a sixth of them found a single time. Roughly 8% of the sample is held by the ten biggest clonotypes.

Recombination linked TRBV29-1 to TRBJ2-2, with the D gene uncertain. This TCR was recovered from a man aged 18 to 30 with Graves' hyperthyroidism. The sample taken for sequencing was blood. The CDR3 amino acid sequence is: CSVAWPYTGELFF. In nucleotide form, the sequence is TGCAGCGTTGCCTGGCCGTACACCGGGGAGCTGTTTTTT.